This passage covers 25 T cell receptor beta chains from one sample sequenced in a study of CD8+ T cells in alopecia areata. cDNA serving as the sequencing template came from extracted, reverse transcribed RNA. Libraries were prepared by immunoSEQ multiplex PCR; TCRdb keeps only in-frame clonotypes and omits some of them. The sample holds roughly 200,000 clones, roughly three fifths seen once. Sequences were obtained from CD8+ T cells sorted from blood. These receptors were taken from a human donor in good health.

This clone has just a few counts. The rearrangement joins TRBV27 to TRBJ2-1; either TRBD1 or TRBD2 may fit D (5 bases each). This CDR3 is 14 amino acids long. The V end was cut by 2 bases, the J end by 9 bases, with 14 bases between. In germline, CDR1 is MNHEY, CDR2 SMNVEV (reference sequence). Here the CDR3 DNA reads TGTGCCAGCAGTTTACTCATTACTAGGGGTGAGCAGTTCTTC. Amino acid sequence: CASSLLITRGEQFF.

This rearrangement joins TRBV9 to TRBJ2-5; 9 bases align to TRBD2. The junction had 6 bases not matched to a gene; V was cut back by 4 bases and J by 5 bases. CDR3 size: 14 residues. Germline-derived CDR1 and CDR2 are SGDLS and YYNGEE. CDR3: CASSSAGGVETQYF. The CDR3 DNA follows: TGTGCCAGCAGCTCTGCGGGAGGGGTGGAGACCCAGTACTTC. Using reference TRBV9 and TRBJ2-5 for the parts outside the CDR3, the full variable domain is DSGVTQTPKHLITATGQRVTLRCSPRSGDLSVYWYQQSLDQGLQFLIQYYNGEERAKGNILERFSAQQFPDLHSELNLSSLELGDSALYFCASSSAGGVETQYFGPGTRLLVL.

J is TRBJ1-6 and V is TRBV5-6; 7 bases map to TRBD1. This CDR3 region has 11 residues. V dropped 4 bases and J dropped 17; count of bases not matched to a gene: 6. The germline CDR1 and CDR2 sequences are SGHDT and YYEEEE. The CDR3 nucleotides are TGTGCCAGCAGCGGGGGACAGAGGTTCCACTTT. Encoded protein: CASSGGQRFHF.

The chain has TRBV4-1 and TRBJ1-2; 7 nucleotides agree with TRBD1. Germline CDR1 reads MGHRA; CDR2 reads YSYEKL. V trimming: 0 bases; J trimming: 9 bases; junction bases outside the gene matches: 7. The CDR3 loop spans 14 amino acids. The CDR3 DNA reads as TGCGCCAGCAGCCAAGAACAGGGGAATAGGCGCTACACCTTC. This codes for CASSQEQGNRRYTF.

This clone occurred once. The chain combines TRBV2 with TRBJ2-7, with D possibly matching TRBD1 (6 bases). The germline CDR1 and CDR2 sequences are SNHLY and FYNNEI. With 9 bases removed from V and 2 bases from J, the gap between germline ends came to 11 bases. CDR3 size: 12 residues. The CDR3 coding sequence is TGTGCCAGTACAGGGTCCCCCTACGAGCAGTACTTC. Amino acids: CASTGSPYEQYF. Variable domain in full (rest from reference TRBV2 and TRBJ2-7): EPEVTQTPSHQVTQMGQEVILRCVPISNHLYFYWYRQILGQKVEFLVSFYNNEISEKSEIFDDQFSVERPDGSNFTLKIRSTKLEDSAMYFCASTGSPYEQYFGPGTRLTVT.

This clone was observed a few times. The genes are TRBV4-2 and TRBJ2-1; TRBD2 matches at 8 bases. The length of the CDR3 is 16 residues. The ends lost 0 bases at V and 12 bases at J; junction bases unmatched: 13. The germline V gene encodes CDR1 LGHNA and CDR2 YNFKEQ. CDR3 in amino acids: CASSQDGSTGGRVQFF. The DNA for the CDR3 is TGTGCCAGCAGCCAAGATGGTTCTACGGGGGGGAGGGTGCAGTTCTTC.

The chain combines TRBV29-1 with TRBJ2-3; D unclear. Trimming took off 3 bases at V and 4 bases at J, with 11 bases between the two ends. Germline loops: CDR1 SQVTM, CDR2 ANQGSEA. This CDR3 comprises 13 residues. CDR3 sequence reads: CSVDSPPADTQYF. As DNA, the CDR3 is TGCAGCGTTGATAGCCCCCCGGCAGATACGCAGTATTTT.

This clone was seen just once. The rearrangement links TRBV7-9 to TRBJ1-2; 7 nucleotides agree with TRBD1. This CDR3 has 15 amino acids. CDR1 is SEHNR, CDR2 FQNEAQ, per germline (reference sequence). After removal of 1 base from V and 7 bases from J, the junction contained 9 bases not matched to a gene. In DNA form, the CDR3 reads TGTGCCAGCAGCTTAGGGGGACAAGGGGGCCCTGGCTACACCTTC. Protein product: CASSLGGQGGPGYTF. Full variable domain (rest looked up from reference TRBV7-9 and TRBJ1-2): DTGVSQNPRHKITKRGQNVTFRCDPISEHNRLYWYRQTLGQGPEFLTYFQNEAQLEKSRLLSDRFSAERPKGSFSTLEIQRTEQGDSAMYLCASSLGGQGGPGYTFGSGTRLTVV.

The V and J genes are TRBV9 and TRBJ2-7, with a weak D call TRBD2 (6 bases). There are 13 residues in the CDR3. The germline V gene has CDR1 SGDLS and CDR2 YYNGEE. Trimming took off 4 bases at V and 7 bases at J, with 15 bases between the two ends. This chain's CDR3 is CASSTEGFEEQYF. The CDR3 DNA sequence: TGTGCCAGCAGCACGGAGGGGTTTGAGGAGCAGTACTTC.

The V gene is TRBV27, the J gene TRBJ2-5, with 8 bases fitting TRBD2. Per germline, CDR1 MNHEY and CDR2 SMNVEV (reference sequence). V trimming: 6 bases; J trimming: 1 base; junction bases outside the gene matches: 19. This CDR3 has 19 residues. The CDR3 protein is CASSPSGGLGSVAQETQYF. The CDR3 coding sequence is TGTGCCAGCAGCCCCTCGGGGGGGCTCGGTAGTGTGGCCCAAGAGACCCAGTACTTC.

The chain carries TRBV5-1 and TRBJ1-1; D not certain. Germline V gene data show CDR1 as SGHRS and CDR2 as YFSETQ. V lost 1 base, J lost 10 bases, and 5 bases lay in between. The CDR3 spans 10 residues. In DNA form, the CDR3 reads TGCGCCAGCAGCTTGTCAGGAGCTTTCTTT. Amino acid sequence: CASSLSGAFF.

This sequence joins TRBV29-1 and TRBJ2-7, with D perhaps TRBD2 (5 bases). The length of the CDR3 is 13 residues. V was clipped by 0 bases and J by 6 bases, with 12 bases between them. Germline CDR1 and CDR2: SQVTM and ANQGSEA. CDR3 amino acids: CSVEDHEGSEQYF. The CDR3 DNA follows: TGCAGCGTTGAAGATCATGAGGGAAGCGAGCAGTACTTC.

The table lists this clone with a few counts. The rearrangement uses TRBV6-6 and TRBJ2-3, with D tentatively TRBD2 (6 bases). The V and J ends lost 7 bases and 2 bases respectively, with 13 bases between them. The germline gives CDR1 MNHNY, CDR2 SVGAGI (reference sequence). This CDR3 is built from 14 residues. CDR3 in DNA: TGTGCCAGCAAATCGTCGGGGGACACAGATACGCAGTATTTT. It yields the protein CASKSSGDTDTQYF.

This clone was seen more than once but under ten times. This chain links TRBV2 with TRBJ2-3, with 16 bases that match TRBD2. V shed 1 base, J shed 4 bases, and the junction held 5 bases outside the gene matches. Per germline, CDR1 SNHLY and CDR2 FYNNEI. CDR3 length: 18 amino acids. The CDR3 spells CASSEVDGTSGGADTQYF. CDR3 sequence (DNA): TGTGCCAGCAGTGAAGTTGACGGGACTAGCGGGGGGGCAGATACGCAGTATTTT.

This chain uses TRBV5-6 with TRBJ1-2; no clear D. Looked up from germline, CDR1 is SGHDT and CDR2 is YYEEEE. V lost 4 bases and J 4 bases, leaving 11 bases between the germline ends. The CDR3 length is 13 residues. The CDR3 loop reads CASSRGPTYGYTF. CDR3 nucleotides: TGTGCCAGCAGCCGCGGACCGACCTATGGCTACACCTTC.

This clone has a single count. The V gene is TRBV2, the J gene TRBJ1-5; D is possibly TRBD1 (5 bases). This CDR3 region has 15 residues. Trimming took 3 bases from V and 3 from J, leaving 12 bases between them. Germline CDR1 reads SNHLY; CDR2 reads FYNNEI. CDR3 bases: TGTGCCAGCAGTGACGGGCAGGGTTACAATCAGCCCCAGCATTTT. This sequence encodes CASSDGQGYNQPQHF. Based on the CDR3 plus reference TRBV2 and TRBJ1-5, the full variable domain is EPEVTQTPSHQVTQMGQEVILRCVPISNHLYFYWYRQILGQKVEFLVSFYNNEISEKSEIFDDQFSVERPDGSNFTLKIRSTKLEDSAMYFCASSDGQGYNQPQHFGDGTRLSIL.

The V and J genes are TRBV27 and TRBJ1-2; 7 bases are shared with TRBD1. V lost 5 bases to trimming and J lost 4 bases; unmatched junction nucleotides: 7. This CDR3 region has 14 residues. The germline CDR1 and CDR2 sequences are MNHEY and SMNVEV (reference sequence). The CDR3 is CASSDRQGAYGYTF. CDR3 nucleotide sequence: TGTGCCAGCAGTGACCGACAGGGAGCCTATGGCTACACCTTC.

The chain combines TRBV2 with TRBJ2-7; TRBD2 agrees at 11 bases. Germline trimming cut 10 bases from V and 3 bases from J; bases unmatched to any gene: 8. This CDR3 spans 14 amino acids. In germline, CDR1 is SNHLY, CDR2 FYNNEI. CDR3 nucleotides: TGTGCCACAGACTCGGGACTAGCGGACTACGAGCAGTACTTC. Amino acid sequence: CATDSGLADYEQYF.

This clone has just a few counts. The chain employs TRBV9 and TRBJ1-3; no definite D call. The ends were cut back, 1 base at V and 0 bases at J, with 14 bases in the middle. Germline CDR1 is SGDLS and CDR2 is YYNGEE. CDR3 length: 17 amino acids. The CDR3 spells CASSVHIDGSSGNTIYF. CDR3 DNA sequence: TGTGCCAGCAGCGTACATATCGACGGGAGCTCTGGAAACACCATATATTTT.

The chain has TRBV4-1 and TRBJ1-5; D is possibly TRBD1 (5 bases). Germline-derived CDR1 and CDR2 are MGHRA and YSYEKL. The length of the CDR3 is 15 residues. Between the trimmed V and J ends, which lost 2 bases and 5 bases, there was a span of 13 bases. The CDR3 protein is CASSQLAQGYQPQHF. The CDR3 nucleotides are TGCGCCAGCAGCCAATTGGCGCAGGGATATCAGCCCCAGCATTTT.

The V gene is TRBV30, the J gene TRBJ2-5, with 7 bases that match TRBD1. The V and J ends lost 3 bases and 1 base, in that order; junction bases with no gene match: 2. The CDR3 has 13 residues. Germline lookup yields CDR1 GTSNPN and CDR2 SVGIG (reference sequence). This chain's CDR3 is CAWSGTAQETQYF. The CDR3 DNA reads as TGTGCCTGGAGCGGGACAGCCCAAGAGACCCAGTACTTC.

V and J are TRBV13 and TRBJ2-5; maybe TRBD2 (6 bases). Trimming pared 3 bases from V and 4 bases from J, leaving 15 bases between. Germline V gives CDR1 PRHDT, CDR2 FYEKMQ (reference sequence). The CDR3 has 15 residues. CDR3 residues: CASSLGLSGGETQYF. DNA for the CDR3: TGTGCCAGCAGCTTGGGACTGTCCGGGGGAGAGACCCAGTACTTC.

The chain is built from TRBV19 and TRBJ2-7; TRBD1 aligns across 7 bases. Germline CDR1 is LNHDA and CDR2 is SQIVND (reference sequence). The CDR3 has 14 residues. With 5 bases clipped from V and 2 bases from J, the junction kept 6 bases outside the gene matches. The CDR3 is CASSAPGTAYEQYF. In nucleotides, the CDR3 is TGTGCCAGTAGTGCCCCCGGGACAGCCTACGAGCAGTACTTC. Complete variable domain (other parts from reference TRBV19 and TRBJ2-7): DGGITQSPKYLFRKEGQNVTLSCEQNLNHDAMYWYRQDPGQGLRLIYYSQIVNDFQKGDIAEGYSVSREKKESFPLTVTSAQKNPTAFYLCASSAPGTAYEQYFGPGTRLTVT.

The CDR3 region has the DNA TGCAGCGTTGAAGGGGATTGGACAGGGACGACGGGGACCCAGTACTTC. Its translation: CSVEGDWTGTTGTQYF. The V gene is TRBV29-1, the J gene TRBJ2-5; 8 bases are a match to TRBD1. Trimming cost V 1 base and J 7 bases; bases outside gene matches: 14. The CDR3 runs to 16 residues. Germline values: CDR1 SQVTM, CDR2 ANQGSEA.

This clone has only a few counts. J is TRBJ2-2 and V is TRBV29-1; TRBD2 matches at 9 bases. The junction had 7 bases not matched to a gene; V was cut back by 2 bases and J by 9 bases. Looked up from germline, CDR1 is SQVTM and CDR2 is ANQGSEA. This CDR3 contains 14 residues. The CDR3: CSVESERGVRELFF. DNA for the CDR3: TGCAGCGTTGAATCAGAGCGGGGGGTGCGGGAGCTGTTTTTT.